The 11 T cell receptor beta chains below were found in one sample sequenced in a study of response to subunit inactivated influenza vaccine. TCRdb reprocessed the RT-PCR reads with MiXCR, giving one entry per CDR3 protein. The sample contains around 600,000 distinct CDR3 sequences, about 11% of which appear only once. The data were also submitted as part of a second study, on T cells expressing NK-cell markers. That paper notes: For TCR beta, cDNA was produced by 5'RACE template switching with UMIs.

The sequencing used PBMCs from blood, collected on the day of vaccination. The receptor source for this set is a man aged 45-60 years who received an inactivated influenza vaccine.

The V and J genes are TRBV25-1 and TRBJ2-5, with D possibly being TRBD2 (6 bases). The CDR3 runs to 15 residues. Trimming left V 2 bases short and J 5 bases short, with 15 bases between. Germline CDR1 is MGHDK and CDR2 is SYGVNS. The CDR3 sequence is CASSETRPGGETQYF. The CDR3 coding sequence is TGTGCCAGCAGTGAAACGCGACCTGGAGGGGAGACCCAGTACTTC.

This clonotype turned up a few times. It may be a read error: a sequence one base away is much more abundant. The J gene is TRBJ1-4, the V gene TRBV7-2; 8 positions agree with TRBD1. V shed 5 bases and J 4 bases; nucleotides not matched to a gene: 3. CDR1 and CDR2 (germline): SGHTA, FQGNSA. The CDR3 extends over 14 amino acids. CDR3 nucleotide sequence: TGTGCCAGCAGCAATACAGGGGGTAATGAAAAACTGTTTTTT. This sequence encodes CASSNTGGNEKLFF.

In its sample, this clonotype was seen a few times. The chain is built from TRBV29-1 and TRBJ2-1, with D perhaps matching TRBD2 (6 bases). V lost 1 base and J 5 bases, leaving 9 bases between the germline ends. The CDR3 is 13 residues long. The V gene's germline CDR1 is SQVTM and CDR2 ANQGSEA. CDR3 residues: CSVEGRVNNEQFF. Here the CDR3 DNA reads TGCAGCGTTGAAGGGAGGGTAAACAATGAGCAGTTCTTC.

The CDR3 region is CASRAGGQSDRSYNEQFF. CDR3 DNA: TGTGCCAGCAGAGCGGGGGGGCAATCGGACCGCTCCTACAATGAGCAGTTCTTC. The chain has TRBV6-1 and TRBJ2-1, with 10 positions matching TRBD2. The CDR3 length is 18 residues. V lost 6 bases to trimming and J lost 0 bases; unmatched junction nucleotides: 11. Looked up from germline, CDR1 is MNHNS and CDR2 is SASEGT.

This clonotype was counted only a few times. This rearrangement joins TRBV5-1 to TRBJ2-3, with 7 bases that match TRBD1. The trim removed 3 bases at V and 0 bases at J, leaving 10 bases unmatched. The CDR3 covers 17 residues. The V gene's germline CDR1 is SGHRS and CDR2 YFSETQ. This CDR3 reads CASSYFGTESSTDTQYF. Here the CDR3 DNA reads TGCGCCAGCAGCTACTTTGGGACAGAATCTAGCACAGATACGCAGTATTTT.

The chain is built from TRBV10-3 and TRBJ1-2; 8 nucleotides agree with TRBD1. The CDR3 extends over 15 amino acids. J was trimmed by 4 bases and V by 4 bases; bases with no gene match: 8. Germline V gene sequence: CDR1 ENHRY, CDR2 SYGVKD. The DNA of the CDR3 is TGTGCCATCAGTGTATCAACGGACAGGGCCTATGGCTACACCTTC. Its translation: CAISVSTDRAYGYTF.

This clonotype was picked up a small number of times. The V call is TRBV10-3, the J call TRBJ1-1; D uncertain. This CDR3 spans 13 amino acids. Germline CDR1 ENHRY, CDR2 SYGVKD. Trimming cost V 2 bases and J 4 bases, with 8 bases left between them. CDR3 amino acids: CAISEISGTEAFF. The CDR3 DNA sequence: TGTGCCATCAGTGAGATCTCGGGCACTGAAGCTTTCTTT.

This clonotype was counted a few times. The chain joins TRBV7-2 to TRBJ2-7; the match to TRBD2 covers 12 bases. This CDR3 is built from 16 residues. With V trimmed by 5 bases and J by 3 bases, 8 bases remained unmatched. Germline lookup yields CDR1 SGHTA and CDR2 FQGNSA. CDR3 bases: TGTGCCAGCAGCCCGACTAGCGGGAGTGGATTCTACGAGCAGTACTTC. Residues: CASSPTSGSGFYEQYF.

This sequence joins TRBV5-1 and TRBJ2-2; D remains unclear. Germline-derived CDR1 and CDR2 are SGHRS and YFSETQ. The V end lost 3 bases, the J end lost 6 bases, and 24 bases lay between the germline ends. The CDR3 extends over 18 amino acids. The CDR3 bases are TGCGCCAGCAGCTGGCGGCCCGGGCTGCGAAACTGGGCCGGGGAGCTGTTTTTT. The encoded protein is CASSWRPGLRNWAGELFF.

V usage is TRBV20-1 and J usage is TRBJ2-1; no reliable D call. Germline loops: CDR1 DFQATT, CDR2 SNEGSKA (reference sequence). The CDR3 runs 13 residues. Trimming stripped 6 bases from V and 4 bases from J, with 13 bases between. Here the CDR3 DNA reads TGCAGTGCCCATCAACCTCTGTACAATGAGCAGTTCTTC. Residues: CSAHQPLYNEQFF.

This clonotype was recorded at least ten times. J is TRBJ2-3 and V is TRBV11-2, with a tentative D call TRBD1 (7 bases). The V gene lost 5 bases and the J gene lost 2 bases, with 23 bases spanning the gap. CDR1 SGHAT and CDR2 FQNNGV come from the germline V gene. The length of the CDR3 is 18 residues. Here the CDR3 reads CASSPLRGDVFYTDTQYF. The CDR3 coding sequence is TGTGCCAGCAGCCCCCTCAGGGGGGACGTCTTTTACACAGATACGCAGTATTTT.